This T cell receptor (beta chain) was profiled in a study of T and B cells in COVID-19 patients. Findings and caveats of the study: Blood from mildly ill patients while symptomatic, and early samples from severe cases, were scarce.

Blood genomic DNA input for TRB amplification was roughly 230-550 ng. Germline CDR1 reads ENHRY; CDR2 reads SYGVKD. CDR3 size: 13 residues. V was cut by 10 bases and J by 10 bases, with 20 bases left in between. Points on this clonotype: Its cognate antigen is unknown.

Multiplex PCR with BIOMED2 TRB-A/B primer pools amplified TRB rearrangements. TCRdb reanalysed the multiplex PCR reads using MiXCR and keeps one entry per CDR3 protein. This sample has more than 11,000 distinct CDR3 sequences, with roughly 27% found just once. The specimen was blood. The chain joins TRBV10-3 to TRBJ1-5, with unresolved D. The receptor was isolated from a human donor who had recovered from COVID-19. The CDR3 DNA sequence: TGTGCCACATCCCTCGGGGAGCGGCAACCCCAGCATTTT. This translates into CATSLGERQPQHF.